This record covers a single TCR beta chain. Its specificity is not known. TCRdb's copy holds only in-frame clones and misses some; the assay was immunoSEQ multiplex PCR. Among about 72,000 clones, approximately 90% were seen once, and the ten largest hold 0.85% to 0.95%. The data stem from a study of OX40 agonist ivuxolimab in advanced cancers. The wider study: Patients were 82.7% male with ages roughly 20 to 85, mean 60. Anti-PD-1, anti-PD-L1 or anti-CTLA-4 therapy given earlier was allowed, and roughly 38% had some.

Germline V CDR1 and CDR2: SGHTA, FQGTGA. J was trimmed by 4 bases and V by 5 bases; bases with no gene match: 6. The CDR3 runs to 15 residues. Notes on the study in general: On average, CD8+ T cells had more expanded clones than CD4+.

This clonotype was sampled from an adult with an advanced solid tumor such as melanoma, head and neck, liver or kidney cancer. V and J are TRBV7-3 and TRBJ2-2; TRBD1 agrees at 8 bases. This specimen consisted of CD4+ or CD8+ T cells sorted from blood, obtained in a trial of the OX40 agonist ivuxolimab. CDR3 nucleotide sequence: TGTGCCAGCAGCCCCCAGACAGGGGTCACCGGGGAGCTGTTTTTT. Translation: CASSPQTGVTGELFF.